This T cell receptor (beta chain) derives from a study of vaccination and CD4 T cells after COVID-19. About the study: Cellular stimulation was performed using overlapping spike peptides derived from SARS-CoV-2, HCoV-NL63, HCoV-OC43 and HCoV-229E.

Sample treatment: roughly 10-day PBMC culture with coronavirus spike peptide pools or control peptides (ViraFEST assay). This clonotype has more than one count but fewer than ten. Its antigen is still unknown. The Oncomine TCR Beta short-read assay was what sequenced the DNA obtained from cultured CD4+ T cells. TCRdb re-derived calls from the PCR reads in MiXCR, one entry per CDR3 protein. The sample has around 7,200 distinct CDR3 sequences, 61% seen once. This receptor was identified in a human donor who had recovered from COVID-19. Sequenced input: CD4+ T cells from blood, cultured in vitro.

CDR3 region: CASSEARTGINSPLHF. The CDR3 nucleotides read TGTGCCAGCAGTGAAGCCCGGACAGGGATAAATTCACCCCTCCACTTT. This chain connects TRBV6-1 to TRBJ1-6; 8 bases are a match to TRBD1. This CDR3 contains 16 residues. V was clipped by 0 bases and J by 7 bases; unmatched bases: 5. Per the germline V gene, CDR1 is MNHNS and CDR2 is SASEGT.